This TCR beta chain came from a study of lymphopenia after photon versus proton radiotherapy. The study's findings and limits: Authors raise, but do not show, better survival with proton therapy. Post-nadir TCR diversity decline inversely tracked overall survival among those who died. Proton therapy kept repertoires fairly stable, unlike photons, which gained effector/memory cells.

Only in-frame clones appear in the TCRdb table, and some are missing; sequencing was by immunoSEQ multiplex PCR. The sample shows about 25,000 clones, about nine tenths of them seen only once. Comment on this clone: Its antigen remains unknown.

Germline trimming cut 1 base from V and 6 bases from J; bases unmatched to any gene: 12. CDR1 and CDR2 from the germline V gene are SGHVS and FQNEAQ. CDR3 length equals 18 residues. The source of this sequence is a man aged 45-65 years with gastric cancer. This chain uses TRBV7-8 with TRBJ2-1, with 10 bases lining up with TRBD2. Source: peripheral blood, taken from a patient treated with photon-based radiotherapy. For the CDR3, the DNA is TGTGCCAGCAGCTTAGGAGGGCTAGCGGGGGTCGGACGCAATGAGCAGTTCTTC. As protein: CASSLGGLAGVGRNEQFF.